Listed here is a single T cell receptor beta chain. This sample stems from a study of T-cell reconstitution after alpha-beta-depleted transplantation in children. The authors prepared the TCRbeta library with unique molecular identifiers. TCRdb reprocessed the PCR reads via MiXCR and lists one record per CDR3 protein. The data show some 260,000 distinct CDR3 sequences, with about 24% seen just once and 4.5% to 5.5% held by the top ten. Germline V gene lookup returns CDR1 SGHTA and CDR2 FQGNSA. The CDR3 has 15 amino acids. Trimming took off 0 bases at V and 1 base at J, with 9 bases between the two ends.

The sample consisted of PBMCs, mostly from graft donor cells, taken 360 days after TCRalphabeta/CD19-depleted stem cell transplant. This TCR derives from a female patient aged 2-10 years who had a stem cell transplant for congenital amegakaryocytic thrombocytopenia, so the T cells may come from the graft donor. The J gene is TRBJ1-1, the V gene TRBV7-2, with a weak D call TRBD1 (5 bases). The CDR3 spells CASSLAGGRNTEAFF. CDR3 coding DNA: TGTGCCAGCAGCTTAGCCGGGGGGAGGAACACTGAAGCTTTCTTT.